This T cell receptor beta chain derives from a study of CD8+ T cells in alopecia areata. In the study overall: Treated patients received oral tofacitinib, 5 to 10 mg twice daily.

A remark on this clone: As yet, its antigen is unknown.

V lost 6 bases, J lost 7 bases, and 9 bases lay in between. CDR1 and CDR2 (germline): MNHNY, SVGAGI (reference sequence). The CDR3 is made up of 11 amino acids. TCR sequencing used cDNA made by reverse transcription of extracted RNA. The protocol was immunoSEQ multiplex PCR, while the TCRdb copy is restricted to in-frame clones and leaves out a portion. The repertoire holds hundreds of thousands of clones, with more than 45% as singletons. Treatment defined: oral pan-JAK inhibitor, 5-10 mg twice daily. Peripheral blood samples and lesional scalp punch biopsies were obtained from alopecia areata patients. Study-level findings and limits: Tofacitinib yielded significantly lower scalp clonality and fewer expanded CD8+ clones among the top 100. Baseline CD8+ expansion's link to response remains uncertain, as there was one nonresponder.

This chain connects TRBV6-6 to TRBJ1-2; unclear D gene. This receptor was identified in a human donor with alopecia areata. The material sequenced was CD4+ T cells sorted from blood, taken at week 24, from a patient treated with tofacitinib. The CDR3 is CASRRRSGYTF. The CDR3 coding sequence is TGTGCCAGCAGGAGACGGAGTGGCTACACCTTC.